A selection of T cell receptor beta chains follows, all from one sample in a study of preoperative IRX-2 immunotherapy in early breast cancer. Repertoires were generated with immunoSEQ multiplex PCR, while TCRdb's copy carries only in-frame clones and drops some. Here the sample spans 30,000 to 35,000 clones, about 96% being singletons. The specimen was taken from a patient treated with IRX-2 immunotherapy. Receptors were obtained from a human donor with breast cancer. Each CDR3 is given with its conserved first and last residue.

cdr3_aa	j_call	v_call
CASSLLTGNTIYF	TRBJ1-3	TRBV7-3
CASSLPLGGAEAFF	TRBJ1-1	TRBV28
CASSSRRGGAPQHF	TRBJ1-5	TRBV5-8
CASSLAPEGRRNSPLHF	TRBJ1-6	TRBV7-8
CATSRDIQETQYF	TRBJ2-5	TRBV15
CASSPSGGPYEQYF	TRBJ2-7	TRBV9
CASSRADSYEQYF	TRBJ2-7	TRBV5-1
CSVEDRYYGYTF	TRBJ1-2	TRBV29-1
CASRGSSYNSPLHF	TRBJ1-6	TRBV6-6
CASSKGGSSVSSYNEQFF	TRBJ2-1	TRBV19
CASSSLSGTNTGELFF	TRBJ2-2	TRBV7-8
CASRPGGGWGSEKLFF	TRBJ1-4	TRBV7-9
CASSEAVNPSYGYTF	TRBJ1-2	TRBV6-1
CASSQDHADSTEAFF	TRBJ1-1	TRBV4-3
CASTSLGGQIDTQYF	TRBJ2-3	TRBV27
CASSQSVIRGYEQYF	TRBJ2-7	TRBV4-1
CASSGIPGQGGNEKLFF	TRBJ1-4	TRBV11-2
CASSEPSYEQYF	TRBJ2-7	TRBV9
CASTEGGIGELFF	TRBJ2-2	TRBV28
CASSLGLAGGKETQYF	TRBJ2-5	TRBV5-4
CASSPTGDTIYF	TRBJ1-3	TRBV7-2
CASSRDRRDGEKLFF	TRBJ1-4	TRBV6-5
CASSQDAWDRSTDTQYF	TRBJ2-3	TRBV4-1
CSVSDRASGNTIYF	TRBJ1-3	TRBV29-1
CASRAEASSYNEQFF	TRBJ2-1	TRBV28
CASSFRGPYNEQFF	TRBJ2-1	TRBV5-6
CASSQSTGEAYQPQHF	TRBJ1-5	TRBV4-3
CASSQGTGGSEKLFF	TRBJ1-4	TRBV4-1
CASTPSGGAYTQYF	TRBJ2-3	TRBV9
CASSFLIAISGRAGGELFF	TRBJ2-2	TRBV28
CASRYQGLAGGLYNEQFF	TRBJ2-1	TRBV13
CASSVAVSAAGYTF	TRBJ1-2	TRBV5-4
CASMSGALAKNIQYF	TRBJ2-4	TRBV2
CASSLRRGAGTDTQYF	TRBJ2-3	TRBV27
CASSSPRGGGPYNEQFF	TRBJ2-1	TRBV11-2
CASSGLGNEKLFF	TRBJ1-4	TRBV2
CASSPYTRDQETQYF	TRBJ2-5	TRBV18
CASSSRGDSNTGELFF	TRBJ2-2	TRBV7-2
CACSRSKVIIYEQYF	TRBJ2-7	TRBV30
CASTGVYEQYF	TRBJ2-7	TRBV6-5
CASSPRSRTGNTEAFF	TRBJ1-1	TRBV7-6
CASSFQVLGPRAQYF	TRBJ2-5	TRBV11-2
CASSLWSGQTYEQYF	TRBJ2-7	TRBV5-1
CASSTAGALNEQFF	TRBJ2-1	TRBV9
CASTHYGTGALQETQYF	TRBJ2-5	TRBV2
CASSTRITSALTGELFF	TRBJ2-2	TRBV19
CASSGMTSGEETQYF	TRBJ2-5	TRBV19
CASSTTRGDTADTQYF	TRBJ2-3	TRBV7-3
CASSIGGGGDTEAFF	TRBJ1-1	TRBV19
CASSLPGTGSYEQYF	TRBJ2-7	TRBV27
CASSQGLADNTGELFF	TRBJ2-2	TRBV4-2
CASSYGTDTQYF	TRBJ2-3	TRBV6-5
CSIPGQGDYEQYF	-	TRBV29-1
CASSVGGRTDTQYF	TRBJ2-3	TRBV9
CASSPLDSYGYTF	TRBJ1-2	TRBV7-2
CASSFRGQQPQHF	TRBJ1-5	TRBV7-8
CASSRTGDSNQPQHF	TRBJ1-5	TRBV19
CASRGRGRQEKLFF	TRBJ1-4	TRBV5-6
CASSIEGTGVAGYTF	TRBJ1-2	TRBV19
CASSLANFDTQYF	TRBJ2-3	TRBV27